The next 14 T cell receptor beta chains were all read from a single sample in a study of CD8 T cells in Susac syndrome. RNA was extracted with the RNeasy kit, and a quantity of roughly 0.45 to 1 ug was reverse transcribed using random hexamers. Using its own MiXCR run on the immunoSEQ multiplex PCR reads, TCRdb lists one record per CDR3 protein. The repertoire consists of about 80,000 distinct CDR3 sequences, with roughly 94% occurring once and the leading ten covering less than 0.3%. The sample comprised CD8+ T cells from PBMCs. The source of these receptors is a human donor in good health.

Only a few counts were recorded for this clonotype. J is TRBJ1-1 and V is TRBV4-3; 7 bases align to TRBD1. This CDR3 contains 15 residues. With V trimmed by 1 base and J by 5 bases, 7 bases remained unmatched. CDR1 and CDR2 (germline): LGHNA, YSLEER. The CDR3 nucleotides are TGCGCCAGCAGCCAAGTCGTCCAGGGGGGGACTGAAGCTTTCTTT. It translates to CASSQVVQGGTEAFF.

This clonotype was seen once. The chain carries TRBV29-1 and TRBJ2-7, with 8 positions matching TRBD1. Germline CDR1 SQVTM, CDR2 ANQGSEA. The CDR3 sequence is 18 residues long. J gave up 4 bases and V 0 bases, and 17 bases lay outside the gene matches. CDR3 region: CSVEDDASQGAVLYEQYF. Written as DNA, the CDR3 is TGCAGCGTTGAAGATGATGCCAGTCAGGGGGCTGTTTTATACGAGCAGTACTTC.

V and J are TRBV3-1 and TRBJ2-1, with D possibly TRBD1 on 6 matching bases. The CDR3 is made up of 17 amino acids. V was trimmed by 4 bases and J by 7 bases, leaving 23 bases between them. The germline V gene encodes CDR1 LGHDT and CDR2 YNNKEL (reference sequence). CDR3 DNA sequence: TGTGCCAGCAGCCCCCTCGGGCAGGGGCTCCAGGAGAATGAGCAGTTCTTC. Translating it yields CASSPLGQGLQENEQFF.

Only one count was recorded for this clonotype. Here the CDR3 DNA reads TGCAGTGCTAGAGATAGGCTAAGCGGTAGTTGGGAGCAGTACGTC. Amino acid sequence: CSARDRLSGSWEQYV. The chain couples TRBV20-1 to TRBJ2-7; tentatively, D is TRBD2 (5 bases). Germline V gene sequence: CDR1 DFQATT, CDR2 SNEGSKA (reference sequence). The CDR3 extends over 15 amino acids. Trimming removed 0 bases from V and 7 bases from J, with 19 bases in between.

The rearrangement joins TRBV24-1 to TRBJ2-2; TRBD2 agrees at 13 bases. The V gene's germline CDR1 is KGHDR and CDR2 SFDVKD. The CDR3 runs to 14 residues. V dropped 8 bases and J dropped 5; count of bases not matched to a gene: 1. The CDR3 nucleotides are TGTGCCACCACGGGACTAGCGGGAACCGGGGAGCTGTTTTTT. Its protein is CATTGLAGTGELFF.

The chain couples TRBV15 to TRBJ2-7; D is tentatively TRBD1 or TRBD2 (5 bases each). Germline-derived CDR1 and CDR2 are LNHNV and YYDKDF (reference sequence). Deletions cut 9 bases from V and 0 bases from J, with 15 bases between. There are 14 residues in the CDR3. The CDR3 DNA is TGTGCCACGGCTGTAGGGACCTCCTCCTACGAGCAGTACGTC. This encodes CATAVGTSSYEQYV.

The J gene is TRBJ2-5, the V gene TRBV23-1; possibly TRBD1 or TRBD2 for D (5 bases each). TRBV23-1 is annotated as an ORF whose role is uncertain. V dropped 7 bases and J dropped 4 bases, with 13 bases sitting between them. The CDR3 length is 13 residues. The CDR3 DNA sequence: TGCGCCAGCAATGAGGGGATGCGAGAGACCCAGTACTTC. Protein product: CASNEGMRETQYF.

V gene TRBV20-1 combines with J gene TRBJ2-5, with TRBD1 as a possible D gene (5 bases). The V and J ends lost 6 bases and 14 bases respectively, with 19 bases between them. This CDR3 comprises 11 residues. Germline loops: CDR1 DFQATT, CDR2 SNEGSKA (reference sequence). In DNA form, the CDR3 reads TGCAGTGCCCCTAGGGGAACAGAAGATTACTTC. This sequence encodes CSAPRGTEDYF.

CDR3 loop: CASSQGTSGSSSYEQYF. The CDR3 DNA is TGTGCCAGCAGCCAGGGGACTAGCGGGTCTAGCTCCTACGAGCAGTACTTC. This chain connects TRBV3-1 to TRBJ2-7, with TRBD2 identical over 12 bases. Per the germline V gene, CDR1 is LGHDT and CDR2 is YNNKEL (reference sequence). V trimming: 3 bases; J trimming: 0 bases; junction bases outside the gene matches: 6. The CDR3 spans 17 residues.

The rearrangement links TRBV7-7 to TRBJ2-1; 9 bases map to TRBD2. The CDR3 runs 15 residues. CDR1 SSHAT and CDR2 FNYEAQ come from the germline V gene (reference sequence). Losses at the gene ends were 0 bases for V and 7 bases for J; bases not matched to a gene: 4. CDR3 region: CASSLAAGGRNEQFF. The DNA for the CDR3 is TGTGCCAGCAGCTTAGCGGCGGGGGGGCGGAATGAGCAGTTCTTC.

The CDR3 loop is CAEAEQFF. CDR3 DNA: TGTGCAGAGGCTGAGCAGTTCTTC. This sequence joins TRBV27 and TRBJ2-1, with no clear D. The CDR3 consists of 8 residues. CDR1 is MNHEY and CDR2 is SMNVEV in the germline V gene (reference sequence).

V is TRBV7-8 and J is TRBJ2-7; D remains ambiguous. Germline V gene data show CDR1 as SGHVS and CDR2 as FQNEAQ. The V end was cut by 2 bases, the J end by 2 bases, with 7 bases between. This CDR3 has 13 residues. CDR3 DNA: TGTGCCAGCAGCTTATACGGCGCCTACGAGCAGTACGTC. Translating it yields CASSLYGAYEQYV.

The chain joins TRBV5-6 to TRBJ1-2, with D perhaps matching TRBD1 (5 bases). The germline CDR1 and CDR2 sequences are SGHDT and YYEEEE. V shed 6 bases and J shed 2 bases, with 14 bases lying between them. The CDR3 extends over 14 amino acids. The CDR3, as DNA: TGTGCCAGCACCCCGGGGCTGGTAAACTATGGCTACACCTTC. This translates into CASTPGLVNYGYTF.

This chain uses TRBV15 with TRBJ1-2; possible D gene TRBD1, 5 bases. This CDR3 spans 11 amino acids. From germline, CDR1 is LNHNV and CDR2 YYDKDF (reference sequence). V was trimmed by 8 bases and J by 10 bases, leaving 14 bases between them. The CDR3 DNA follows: TGTGCCACCGGCTCGGGGGGTCCCTACACCTTC. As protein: CATGSGGPYTF.